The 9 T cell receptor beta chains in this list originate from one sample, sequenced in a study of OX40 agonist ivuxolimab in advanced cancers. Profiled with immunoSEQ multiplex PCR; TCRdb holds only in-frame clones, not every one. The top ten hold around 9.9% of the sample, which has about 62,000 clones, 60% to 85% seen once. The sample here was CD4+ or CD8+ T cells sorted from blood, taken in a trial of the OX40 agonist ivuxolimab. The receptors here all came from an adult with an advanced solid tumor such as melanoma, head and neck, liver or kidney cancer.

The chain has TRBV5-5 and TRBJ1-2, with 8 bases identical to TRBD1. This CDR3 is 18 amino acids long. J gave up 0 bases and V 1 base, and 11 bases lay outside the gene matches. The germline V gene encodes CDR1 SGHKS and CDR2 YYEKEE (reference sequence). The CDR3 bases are TGTGCCAGCAGCTTGTATCGGGTAGACAGGGGAGCTAACTATGGCTACACCTTC. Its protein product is CASSLYRVDRGANYGYTF.

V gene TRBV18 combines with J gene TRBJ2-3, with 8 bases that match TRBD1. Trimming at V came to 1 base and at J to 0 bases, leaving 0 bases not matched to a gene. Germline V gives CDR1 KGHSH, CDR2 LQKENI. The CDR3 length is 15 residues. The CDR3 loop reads CASSPRQGSTDTQYF. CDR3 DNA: TGTGCCAGCTCACCACGACAGGGGAGCACAGATACGCAGTATTTT. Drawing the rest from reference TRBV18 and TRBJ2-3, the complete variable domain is NAGVMQNPRHLVRRRGQEARLRCSPMKGHSHVYWYRQLPEEGLKFMVYLQKENIIDESGMPKERFSAEFPKEGPSILRIQQVVRGDSAAYFCASSPRQGSTDTQYFGPGTRLTVL.

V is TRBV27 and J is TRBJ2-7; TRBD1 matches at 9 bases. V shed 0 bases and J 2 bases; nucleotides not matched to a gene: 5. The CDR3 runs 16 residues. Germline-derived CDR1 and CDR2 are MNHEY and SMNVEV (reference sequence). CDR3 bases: TGTGCCAGCAGTTTATCGTTGCGACAGGGGGCCTACGAGCAGTACTTC. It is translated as CASSLSLRQGAYEQYF.

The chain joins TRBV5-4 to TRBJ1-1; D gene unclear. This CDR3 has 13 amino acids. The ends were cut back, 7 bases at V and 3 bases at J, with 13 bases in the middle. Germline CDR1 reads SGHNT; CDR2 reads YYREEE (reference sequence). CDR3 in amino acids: CASRGGGYTEAFF. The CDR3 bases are TGTGCCAGCCGTGGCGGCGGATACACTGAAGCTTTCTTT.

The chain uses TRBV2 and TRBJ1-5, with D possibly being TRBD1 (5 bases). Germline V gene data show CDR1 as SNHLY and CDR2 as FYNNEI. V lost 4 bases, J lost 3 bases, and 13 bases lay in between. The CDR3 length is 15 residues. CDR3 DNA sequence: TGTGCCAGCAGTGTTTCCTCAGGGACCAATCAGCCCCAGCATTTT. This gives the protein CASSVSSGTNQPQHF.

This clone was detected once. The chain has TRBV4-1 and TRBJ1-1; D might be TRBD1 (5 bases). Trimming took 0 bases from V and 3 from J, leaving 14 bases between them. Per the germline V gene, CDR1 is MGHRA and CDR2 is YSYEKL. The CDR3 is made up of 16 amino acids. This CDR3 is CASSQDPPGGYTEAFF. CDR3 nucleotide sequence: TGCGCCAGCAGCCAAGATCCCCCGGGGGGATACACTGAAGCTTTCTTT.

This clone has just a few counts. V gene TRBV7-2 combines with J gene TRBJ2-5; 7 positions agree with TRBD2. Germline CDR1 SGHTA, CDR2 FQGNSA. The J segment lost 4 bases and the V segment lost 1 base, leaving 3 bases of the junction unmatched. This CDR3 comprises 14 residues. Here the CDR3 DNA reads TGTGCCAGCAGCTTAGGGGCGGGAGTAGAGACCCAGTACTTC. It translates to CASSLGAGVETQYF.

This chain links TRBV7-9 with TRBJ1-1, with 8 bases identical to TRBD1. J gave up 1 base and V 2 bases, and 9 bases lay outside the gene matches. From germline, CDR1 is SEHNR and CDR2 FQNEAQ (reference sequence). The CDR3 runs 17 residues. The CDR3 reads CASSLPQDRVGNTEAFF. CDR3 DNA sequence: TGTGCCAGCAGCTTACCACAGGACAGGGTCGGGAACACTGAAGCTTTCTTT.

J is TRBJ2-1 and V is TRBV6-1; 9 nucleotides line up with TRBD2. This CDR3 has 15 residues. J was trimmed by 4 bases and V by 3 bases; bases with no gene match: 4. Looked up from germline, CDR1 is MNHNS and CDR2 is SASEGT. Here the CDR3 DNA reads TGTGCCAGCAGTGATGTTACTAGCGGGTACAATGAGCAGTTCTTC. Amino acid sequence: CASSDVTSGYNEQFF.